A selection of T cell receptor beta chains follows, all from one sample in a study of T cell repertoires in cytomegalovirus infection. Each CDR3 protein is one row after TCRdb ran MiXCR on the reads. The sample has roughly 230,000 distinct CDR3 sequences; roughly 20% are singletons. Sequences were obtained from CD8+ T cells from PBMCs. Receptors originate from a human donor in good health (CMV status not recorded). Some clones in this sample may be carry-over from other donors' samples. The CDR3 runs from the conserved cysteine through the conserved F or W. A D gene is named only where the DNA matches it firmly. Where a row states a size, it is once, few, many or the class of an expanded clone; other rows omit it.

TRBJ2-7,TRBD2,many,TRBV11-1,TGTGCCAGCAGCTTAGGTGTACTAGCGGGGGATGACTACGAGCAGTACTTC,CASSLGVLAGDDYEQYF
TRBJ1-2,TRBD1,-,TRBV2,TGTGCCAGCAGTGAAGACGGGACAGATGGCTACACCTTC,CASSEDGTDGYTF
TRBJ1-6,-,-,TRBV7-9,TGTGCCAGCAGCTTACAGCGGCAGGGAGGTTCACCCCTCCACTTT,CASSLQRQGGSPLHF
TRBJ2-1,-,many,TRBV19,TGTGCCAGTAGTATTATCGGGTATAGAGACAATGAGCAGTTCTTC,CASSIIGYRDNEQFF
TRBJ1-2,TRBD1,few,TRBV12-3/TRBV12-4,TGTGCCAGCAGTTTAAATTTAGGCAGGGGGCTTGGTGGCTACACCTTC,CASSLNLGRGLGGYTF
TRBJ1-5,-,many,TRBV2,TGTGCCAGCAGTGAGGAGGGCAGGGCCAATCAGCCCCAGCATTTT,CASSEEGRANQPQHF
TRBJ1-5,TRBD1,-,TRBV4-1,TGCGCCACCAGCCGGGACAGGAATCAGCCCCAGCATTTT,CATSRDRNQPQHF
TRBJ2-5,-,-,TRBV2,TGTGCCAGCACTGTGGGGGGAGGAGAGACCCAGTACTTC,CASTVGGGETQYF
TRBJ2-5,TRBD1,few,TRBV28,TGTGCCAGCAGTATCTCCGACAGGGTGGTGGGAGAGACCCAGTACTTC,CASSISDRVVGETQYF
TRBJ1-1,-,-,TRBV29-1,TGCAGCGTTGAAGATTACACTGAAGCTTTCTTT,CSVEDYTEAFF
TRBJ1-1,-,few,TRBV12-3/TRBV12-4,TGTGCCAGCAGTTTAGCGGTAGGGGCTGAAGCTTTCTTT,CASSLAVGAEAFF
TRBJ1-5,-,-,TRBV6-1,TGTGCCAGTCTTAATATGTGGTCTGGAAGCAATCAGCCCCAGCATTTT,CASLNMWSGSNQPQHF
TRBJ2-7,-,-,TRBV19,TGTGCCAGTAGTACCACCGGCAGGGGCTCCTACGAGCGGTACTTC,CASSTTGRGSYERYF
TRBJ2-6,TRBD1,-,TRBV29-1,TGCAGCGTTACAGGGGATGAGCCTGGGGCCAACGTCCTGACTTTC,CSVTGDEPGANVLTF
TRBJ2-3,-,few,TRBV7-2,TGTGCCAGCAGCTTAGACGGGGCTAGCACAGATACGCAGTATTTT,CASSLDGASTDTQYF
TRBJ1-4,-,once,TRBV10-3,TGTGCCATCAGTATTGGGTTTAGTGAAAAACTGTTTTTT,CAISIGFSEKLFF
TRBJ2-5,-,many,TRBV7-9,TGTGCCAGCAGCTTAGCCCAAGAGACCCAGTACTTC,CASSLAQETQYF
TRBJ2-2,-,-,TRBV2,TGTGCCAGCATGTGGACTATGAACACCGGGGAGCTGTTTTTT,CASMWTMNTGELFF